The subject of this entry is one TCR beta chain. Other DNA variants within this sample encode the same CDR3. Each recovered donor of Cohort 3 presented with two negative PCRs, clearance, or symptom resolution. The data are from a study of blood T cell repertoires in COVID-19. TCRdb keeps only in-frame clones here, not all; method: immunoSEQ multiplex PCR. The sample carries about 390,000 clones, 85% to 90% recorded once. The CDR3 extends over 13 amino acids. The germline gives CDR1 LNHDA, CDR2 SQIVND (reference sequence). Trimming took off 7 bases at V and 2 bases at J, with 9 bases between the two ends.

The sequencing sample was made of PBMCs or T cells enriched from blood (not recorded which). The rearrangement uses TRBV19 and TRBJ1-5, with a tentative D call TRBD1 (5 bases). The origin of this receptor is a woman between 45 and 60 years old who had recovered from COVID-19. Here the CDR3 reads CASKGQGNQPQHF. CDR3 coding DNA: TGTGCCAGTAAGGGGCAGGGCAATCAGCCCCAGCATTTT.